The following is a T cell receptor beta chain sequence with its context. This receptor's antigen is unknown. Per-base qualities were not stored, and no clone one base away is much larger. Cut back by 9 bases and 8 bases, the V and J ends lie 19 bases apart. Per the germline V gene, MNHEY is the CDR1 and SVGAGI is the CDR2. Including cysteine and phenylalanine, the CDR3 has 13 amino acids. The read is trimmed to its CDR3 DNA, 39 bases read in frame from base 1. This sample was taken from a study of brain metastases from non-small cell lung cancer (dated by TCRdb to about 2019). At the level of the whole study: The study profiled the immune microenvironment of paired resected primary tumors and brain metastases taken from patients with non-small-cell lung cancer.

Findings and caveats that apply to the study as a whole: T-cell infiltration was lower in brain metastases than in primary tumors (P < 0.001). TCR repertoires were found to be largely shared between paired brain metastases and primary tumors, although sparse T-cell densities were observed in the brain metastases. Compared with the matched primary tumors, T-cell clones appeared to be expanded in 60% to 75% of brain metastases.

The library was made by the immunoSEQ multiplex PCR assay. T-cell receptor beta chain repertoire sequencing was carried out together with a 770-gene immune expression panel. TCRdb took over this immuneACCESS table, retaining in-frame rearrangements with V and J assigned. Such tables are incomplete; in checked studies, under half of the missing clones stem from an unresolved V gene, and the remainder is unexplained. The sample records about 4,100 clones, 70% to 90% of which are singletons. The ten largest clones take up over 3% of the sample. A total of 30 to 45 patients with non-small-cell lung cancer that had been surgically resected, each with specimens from both a primary tumor and a brain metastasis, made up the cohort. Archival formalin-fixed, paraffin-embedded tissues were used as the tumor specimens.

The TCR comes from a donor at least 40 years old with non-small cell lung cancer. The rearrangement joined TRBV6-5 to TRBJ1-2; a weak D assignment points to TRBD1 (5 bases agree). Sequencing was carried out using primary lung tumor tissue. The cell subset or site label of this sample denotes: primary lung tumor paired with brain metastasis. The nucleotide sequence reads as follows: TGTGCCAGTGCCAGTCTGGGGGTAGGCGGCTACACCTTC. Its coded protein is CASASLGVGGYTF.